Here is one TCR beta chain with its context. These data belong to a study of cytomegalovirus exposure and HLA in healthy donors. Researchers ran the PCR with 60 Vbeta and 13 Jbeta primers. Libraries were prepared by immunoSEQ multiplex PCR; TCRdb keeps only in-frame clonotypes and omits some of them. The table includes some 150,000 clones, 65% to 85% detected once. Source material: PBMCs. This sequence originates from a woman aged 18-29 years in good health and CMV-seronegative.

The CDR3 loop reads CASSNYSNQPQHF. The DNA of the CDR3 is TGTGCCAGCAGCAATTATAGCAATCAGCCCCAGCATTTT. V is TRBV7-9 and J is TRBJ1-5; D remains unclear. There are 13 residues in the CDR3. Germline assignment: CDR1 SEHNR and CDR2 FQNEAQ (reference sequence). V lost 5 bases, J lost 0 bases, and 5 bases lay in between.